The 21 T cell receptor beta chains listed next were all sequenced from one sample in a study of blood T cell repertoires in COVID-19. TCRdb's copy holds only in-frame clones and misses some; the assay was immunoSEQ multiplex PCR. The sample carries hundreds of thousands of clones, approximately 80% recorded once. Sample: peripheral blood. All receptors derive from a woman older than 75 with active or convalescent COVID-19.

As DNA, the CDR3 is TGTGCCATCAGTGACGGTCTATATGCGCAGTATTTT. The encoded protein is CAISDGLYAQYF. The chain links TRBV10-3 to TRBJ2-3; D unresolved. This CDR3 has 12 residues. Germline V gene lookup returns CDR1 ENHRY and CDR2 SYGVKD. Between the trimmed V and J ends, which lost 3 bases and 10 bases, there was a span of 11 bases.

In the case of this clone: The sample contains more than one DNA sequence encoding this CDR3. The genes are TRBV5-1 and TRBJ2-3, with D perhaps matching TRBD2 (5 bases). Trimming stripped 0 bases from V and 0 bases from J, with 11 bases between. The germline V gene has CDR1 SGHRS and CDR2 YFSETQ. The CDR3 covers 16 residues. This CDR3 reads CASSLGGLSSTDTQYF. Written as DNA, the CDR3 is TGCGCCAGCAGCTTGGGAGGGCTCTCTAGCACAGATACGCAGTATTTT.

The J gene is TRBJ2-4, the V gene TRBV6-5; D perhaps matches TRBD1 (5 bases). The CDR3 runs to 14 residues. Germline V gives CDR1 MNHEY, CDR2 SVGAGI. V lost 6 bases and J lost 3, with 12 bases in between. CDR3 loop: CASRADSLKNIQYF. The CDR3 DNA sequence: TGTGCCAGCAGGGCCGACAGCCTCAAAAACATTCAGTACTTC.

The chain joins TRBV27 to TRBJ2-3; TRBD2 matches 11 bases. After removal of 4 bases from V and 2 bases from J, the junction contained 5 bases not matched to a gene. The CDR3 is 16 residues long. Germline CDR1 and CDR2: MNHEY and SMNVEV (reference sequence). The CDR3 sequence: CASSSTSGGFTDTQYF. DNA of the CDR3: TGTGCCAGCAGTTCAACTAGCGGGGGATTCACAGATACGCAGTATTTT.

As to this clone: The sample holds other DNA sequences that translate to the same CDR3. J is TRBJ2-5 and V is TRBV5-1; 12 bases match TRBD2. CDR3 length: 15 amino acids. The V and J ends lost 0 bases and 5 bases, in that order; junction bases with no gene match: 2. Germline lookup yields CDR1 SGHRS and CDR2 YFSETQ. CDR3 nucleotides: TGCGCCAGCAGCTTGGGACTAGCGGGAGAGGAGACCCAGTACTTC. This sequence encodes CASSLGLAGEETQYF.

This clone showed up just a few times. The chain couples TRBV9 to TRBJ2-2, with TRBD2 identical over 10 bases. V shed 0 bases and J 4 bases; nucleotides not matched to a gene: 21. The germline CDR1 and CDR2 sequences are SGDLS and YYNGEE. This CDR3 region has 22 residues. As DNA, the CDR3 is TGTGCCAGCAGCGTAGCTACGGCTAGCGGGAGTCTATCAAGCACGGGCACCGGGGAGCTGTTTTTT. Translation: CASSVATASGSLSSTGTGELFF.

This rearrangement joins TRBV30 to TRBJ1-2, with TRBD1 as a possible D gene (5 bases). The V and J ends lost 8 bases and 4 bases respectively, with 29 bases between them. Germline loops: CDR1 GTSNPN, CDR2 SVGIG (reference sequence). The CDR3 has 17 amino acids. The CDR3 nucleotides are TGTGCCGTAAACGACTTATTTGGGGGGGAAGCGGGCTATGGCTACACCTTC. Translated, it gives CAVNDLFGGEAGYGYTF.

This clone turned up a few times. This sample includes further DNA sequences coding for the same CDR3. The chain uses TRBV27 and TRBJ1-1, with D tentatively TRBD1 (6 bases). The CDR3 covers 13 residues. The germline CDR1 and CDR2 sequences are MNHEY and SMNVEV (reference sequence). Between the trimmed V and J ends, which lost 3 bases and 1 base, there was a span of 6 bases. In nucleotides, the CDR3 is TGTGCCAGCAGTTTCAGGGGGAACACTGAAGCTTTCTTT. Its translation: CASSFRGNTEAFF.

V gene TRBV3-1 (or the pseudogene TRBV3-2) combines with J gene TRBJ2-7, with 7 bases lining up with TRBD1. CDR1 is LGHDT, CDR2 YNNKEL, per germline (reference sequence). V trimming: 5 bases; J trimming: 5 bases; junction bases outside the gene matches: 12. CDR3 length equals 15 residues. The CDR3 is CASSSGGPYGNEQYF. In nucleotides, the CDR3 is TGTGCCAGCAGCTCAGGGGGACCCTATGGGAACGAGCAGTACTTC.

The table lists this clone with a few counts. V and J are TRBV19 and TRBJ1-6; a possible D gene is TRBD1 (6 bases). Trimming took 5 bases from V and 6 from J, leaving 20 bases between them. This CDR3 contains 17 residues. Germline assignment: CDR1 LNHDA and CDR2 SQIVND (reference sequence). CDR3 bases: TGTGCCAGTAGTTCGTTCACCAGACCAGGGGTTAATTCACCCCTCCACTTT. Residues: CASSSFTRPGVNSPLHF.

This clone was picked up many times. The V and J genes are TRBV6-7 and TRBJ1-6; 7 bases map to TRBD1. TRBV6-7 is marked as an open reading frame, function uncertain. Trimming took 2 bases from V and 8 from J; bases not matched to a gene: 3. The CDR3 spans 14 residues. The CDR3 DNA reads as TGTGCCAGCAGTTACGGGACAGTGGATTCACCCCTCCACTTT. As protein: CASSYGTVDSPLHF.

The chain carries TRBV19 and TRBJ2-5; D not resolved. V was clipped by 5 bases and J by 5 bases, with 15 bases between them. This CDR3 has 14 amino acids. Per germline, CDR1 LNHDA and CDR2 SQIVND (reference sequence). The CDR3 reads CASSVNYRSETQYF. In DNA form, the CDR3 reads TGTGCCAGTAGTGTAAACTACCGGAGCGAGACCCAGTACTTC.

The V call is TRBV4-2, the J call TRBJ2-3, with TRBD2 matching over 9 bases. The CDR3 loop spans 18 amino acids. The ends lost 0 bases at V and 2 bases at J; junction bases unmatched: 9. Germline-derived CDR1 and CDR2 are LGHNA and YNFKEQ. The CDR3 spells CASSQESSGVGLTDTQYF. CDR3 nucleotides: TGTGCCAGCAGCCAAGAATCTAGCGGGGTGGGCCTCACAGATACGCAGTATTTT.

The rearrangement joins TRBV7-9 to TRBJ1-4; possibly TRBD1 for D (6 bases). The V gene lost 0 bases and the J gene lost 7 bases, with 12 bases spanning the gap. CDR3 length equals 15 residues. Germline loops: CDR1 SEHNR, CDR2 FQNEAQ (reference sequence). The CDR3: CASSLAGRGREKLFF. DNA for the CDR3: TGTGCCAGCAGCTTAGCTGGCAGGGGTCGTGAAAAACTGTTTTTT.

The DNA for the CDR3 is TGCGCCAGCAGCCAAATTGGGCAGGCCAATAATTCACCCCTCCACTTT. Protein: CASSQIGQANNSPLHF. The chain recombines TRBV4-1 with TRBJ1-6; D is unclear. The V gene's germline CDR1 is MGHRA and CDR2 YSYEKL. V lost 2 bases to trimming and J lost 5 bases, with 13 bases between them. CDR3 length equals 16 residues.

This clone has only one observation. The chain has TRBV7-9 and TRBJ2-7, with 14 bases that match TRBD2. The CDR3 spans 16 residues. J lost 0 bases, V lost 6 bases, and 4 bases had no gene match. In germline, CDR1 is SEHNR, CDR2 FQNEAQ (reference sequence). This chain's CDR3 is CASRGLAGESSYEQYF. The CDR3 DNA reads TGTGCCAGCAGGGGACTAGCGGGGGAGAGCTCCTACGAGCAGTACTTC.

The chain uses TRBV28 and TRBJ2-1, with a tentative D call TRBD1 (5 bases). CDR3 length: 13 residues. From germline, CDR1 is MDHEN and CDR2 SYDVKM. The V gene lost 8 bases and the J gene lost 4 bases, with 12 bases spanning the gap. The CDR3 coding sequence is TGTGCCAGCTCCCAGGGCGCATACAATGAGCAGTTCTTC. This gives the protein CASSQGAYNEQFF. The full variable domain, completed using reference TRBV28 and TRBJ2-1, is DVKVTQSSRYLVKRTGEKVFLECVQDMDHENMFWYRQDPGLGLRLIYFSYDVKMKEKGDIPEGYSVSREKKERFSLILESASTNQTSMYLCASSQGAYNEQFFGPGTRLTVL.

Here the CDR3 reads CASSPLAGGTIGELFF. CDR3 nucleotide sequence: TGTGCCAGCAGCCCACTCGCGGGGGGGACGATCGGGGAGCTGTTTTTT. V gene TRBV28 combines with J gene TRBJ2-2, with 9 nucleotides matching TRBD2. From germline, CDR1 is MDHEN and CDR2 SYDVKM. The V gene end was trimmed by 6 bases and the J gene end by 7 bases; junction bases not matched to a gene: 12. The CDR3 totals 16 residues.

This clone was seen a single time. The chain employs TRBV27 and TRBJ1-5; 7 nucleotides match TRBD1. The germline CDR1 and CDR2 sequences are MNHEY and SMNVEV (reference sequence). V dropped 5 bases and J dropped 7; count of bases not matched to a gene: 8. This CDR3 has 14 amino acids. The CDR3 DNA follows: TGTGCCAGCAGTAGAACAGGGGCTGGACAGCCCCAGCATTTT. Translating gives CASSRTGAGQPQHF.

This clone came up once. The chain uses TRBV2 and TRBJ1-6; 10 nucleotides line up with TRBD1. Germline loops: CDR1 SNHLY, CDR2 FYNNEI. The V segment lost 6 bases and the J segment 9 bases; nucleotides outside the gene matches: 5. The CDR3 extends over 14 amino acids. This CDR3 is CASRPGQGTSPLHF. For the CDR3, the DNA is TGTGCCAGCAGACCGGGACAGGGGACTTCACCCCTCCACTTT.

A word on this clone: The sample holds other DNA sequences that translate to the same CDR3. The rearrangement uses TRBV5-1 and TRBJ1-3, with D possibly matching TRBD1 (5 bases). There are 13 residues in the CDR3. Trimming shortened V by 0 bases and J by 7 bases, and 8 bases separated the two germline ends. Germline assignment: CDR1 SGHRS and CDR2 YFSETQ. CDR3 in DNA: TGCGCCAGCAGCTTGGGGCAGGGCAACACCATATATTTT. Protein: CASSLGQGNTIYF. The whole variable domain, filled in from reference TRBV5-1 and TRBJ1-3, reads KAGVTQTPRYLIKTRGQQVTLSCSPISGHRSVSWYQQTPGQGLQFLFEYFSETQRNKGNFPGRFSGRQFSNSRSEMNVSTLELGDSALYLCASSLGQGNTIYFGEGSWLTVV.